Following are 15 T cell receptor beta chains from one sample sequenced in a study of graft-versus-host responses after intestinal transplantation. Only in-frame clones appear in the TCRdb table, and some are missing; sequencing was by immunoSEQ multiplex PCR. The table records about 110,000 clones, around 93% of them present only once. Which antigens these TCRs recognize remains unknown. Sequencing was performed on unstimulated CD8+ T cells sorted from spleen or lymph node cells, taken before intestinal transplant. These receptors all come from a human donor who received an intestinal transplant.

This chain connects TRBV29-1 to TRBJ1-2; D call uncertain. Germline V gene sequence: CDR1 SQVTM, CDR2 ANQGSEA. CDR3 length equals 12 residues. The V and J ends lost 2 bases and 8 bases respectively, with 12 bases between them. In DNA form, the CDR3 reads TGCAGCGTTGAACGAGGGTTCCTCGGCTACACCTTC. Amino acid sequence: CSVERGFLGYTF.

The chain couples TRBV19 to TRBJ1-1; 12 bases fit TRBD1. The CDR3 length is 15 residues. V shed 3 bases, J shed 5 bases, and the junction held 4 bases outside the gene matches. Germline CDR1 and CDR2: LNHDA and SQIVND (reference sequence). Written as DNA, the CDR3 is TGTGCCAGTAGTATGGGACAGGGGGCGCGGACTGAAGCTTTCTTT. Its translation: CASSMGQGARTEAFF.

This chain connects TRBV9 to TRBJ1-1; the match to TRBD1 covers 7 bases. The CDR3 runs to 13 residues. The germline gives CDR1 SGDLS, CDR2 YYNGEE. The J segment lost 5 bases and the V segment lost 3 bases, leaving 4 bases of the junction unmatched. The CDR3 DNA is TGTGCCAGCAGCGAAGGACAGGCAACTGAAGCTTTCTTT. Protein product: CASSEGQATEAFF.

The CDR3 protein is CASSPNRGTRDTGELFF. The CDR3 DNA reads as TGTGCCAGCAGCCCCAATAGGGGCACCCGGGACACCGGGGAGCTGTTTTTT. V usage is TRBV11-2 and J usage is TRBJ2-2; D might be TRBD1 (5 bases). The V end was cut by 5 bases, the J end by 3 bases, with 19 bases between. CDR1 is SGHAT, CDR2 FQNNGV, per germline. CDR3 length: 17 residues.

This chain links TRBV2 with TRBJ2-7, with 9 nucleotides matching TRBD1. The V segment lost 3 bases and the J segment 2 bases; nucleotides outside the gene matches: 5. The germline V gene has CDR1 SNHLY and CDR2 FYNNEI. There are 15 residues in the CDR3. The CDR3 sequence is CASSEADRGTYEQYF. Written as DNA, the CDR3 is TGTGCCAGCAGTGAGGCGGACAGGGGCACCTACGAGCAGTACTTC.

The CDR3 loop is CASSHPATNEKLFF. DNA for the CDR3: TGTGCCAGCAGCCACCCTGCAACTAATGAAAAACTGTTTTTT. The genes are TRBV5-8 and TRBJ1-4; no reliable D call. Trimming pared 4 bases from V and 0 bases from J, leaving 7 bases between. CDR3 size: 14 residues. The germline V gene encodes CDR1 SGHTS and CDR2 YDEGEE.

The CDR3 sequence is CASHISGAEAFF. The CDR3, as DNA: TGTGCCAGCCATATCAGTGGCGCTGAAGCTTTCTTT. The chain links TRBV5-6 to TRBJ1-1, with D unresolved. Germline V lookup: CDR1 SGHDT, CDR2 YYEEEE. Trimming took off 7 bases at V and 6 bases at J, with 13 bases between the two ends. The CDR3 has 12 amino acids.

This chain joins TRBV7-9 and TRBJ1-1, with D uncertain. Germline V gene sequence: CDR1 SEHNR, CDR2 FQNEAQ (reference sequence). The CDR3 runs to 13 residues. V shed 5 bases and J shed 6 bases, with 13 bases lying between them. The CDR3 sequence is CASSPERGAEAFF. The CDR3 bases are TGTGCCAGCAGCCCCGAACGTGGGGCTGAAGCTTTCTTT.

This chain connects TRBV29-1 to TRBJ1-1; no clear D. With 0 bases removed from V and 5 bases from J, the gap between germline ends came to 4 bases. This CDR3 region has 11 residues. The germline CDR1 and CDR2 sequences are SQVTM and ANQGSEA. CDR3 residues: CSVEDFTEAFF. The CDR3 coding sequence is TGCAGCGTTGAAGATTTTACTGAAGCTTTCTTT.

The gene calls are TRBV19 and TRBJ1-1, with D hard to call. V lost 0 bases, J lost 4 bases, and 15 bases lay in between. Germline-derived CDR1 and CDR2 are LNHDA and SQIVND (reference sequence). The CDR3 has 16 amino acids. CDR3 in DNA: TGTGCCAGTAGTATAGATAACGGGGAGGAGGGCACTGAAGCTTTCTTT. Residues: CASSIDNGEEGTEAFF.

This clone has a single count. The chain combines TRBV5-4 with TRBJ2-1; a possible D gene is TRBD2 (6 bases). Germline CDR1 and CDR2: SGHNT and YYREEE (reference sequence). The ends were cut back, 5 bases at V and 0 bases at J, with 12 bases in the middle. CDR3 size: 15 residues. The CDR3 protein is CASSTDGSSYNEQFF. CDR3 in DNA: TGTGCCAGCAGTACGGACGGGAGCTCCTACAATGAGCAGTTCTTC. Together with reference TRBV5-4 and TRBJ2-1, the CDR3 gives the full variable domain: ETGVTQSPTHLIKTRGQQVTLRCSSQSGHNTVSWYQQALGQGPQFIFQYYREEENGRGNFPPRFSGLQFPNYSSELNVNALELDDSALYLCASSTDGSSYNEQFFGPGTRLTVL.

The chain links TRBV6-4 to TRBJ2-1; 12 nucleotides align to TRBD2. Trimming at V came to 4 bases and at J to 7 bases, leaving 5 bases not matched to a gene. The CDR3 is 15 amino acids. Looked up from germline, CDR1 is MRHNA and CDR2 is SNTAGT. DNA for the CDR3: TGTGCCAGCAGTGTGCTAGCGGGAGGGGGTAATGAGCAGTTCTTC. It is translated as CASSVLAGGGNEQFF.

The rearrangement joins TRBV19 to TRBJ2-7; D might be TRBD2 (5 bases). The germline V and J ends were trimmed by 11 bases and 3 bases, with 11 bases remaining between them. CDR3 length: 11 residues. From germline, CDR1 is LNHDA and CDR2 SQIVND (reference sequence). CDR3 loop: CACSGSYEQYF. The CDR3 nucleotides read TGTGCCTGCTCGGGAAGCTACGAGCAGTACTTC.

This sequence joins TRBV27 and TRBJ2-7, with D unclear. Germline lookup yields CDR1 MNHEY and CDR2 SMNVEV (reference sequence). Trimming pared 6 bases from V and 6 bases from J, leaving 18 bases between. The CDR3 totals 14 residues. CDR3 loop: CASRDDLREAEQYF. The CDR3 DNA is TGTGCCAGCAGAGACGACTTACGAGAGGCCGAGCAGTACTTC.

This chain connects TRBV10-1 to TRBJ2-7; 10 nucleotides match TRBD2. CDR1 is WNHNN, CDR2 SYGVQD, per germline (reference sequence). The trim removed 3 bases at V and 0 bases at J, leaving 5 bases unmatched. The CDR3 runs to 16 residues. The CDR3 loop reads CASSELAGLSSYEQYF. CDR3 nucleotide sequence: TGCGCCAGCAGTGAACTAGCGGGACTAAGCTCCTACGAGCAGTACTTC.